The 11 T cell receptor beta chains in this list originate from one sample, sequenced in a study of cytomegalovirus exposure and HLA in healthy donors. Researchers ran the PCR with 60 Vbeta and 13 Jbeta primers. Generated by immunoSEQ multiplex PCR, the TCRdb table keeps only in-frame clones and is missing some. Here the sample spans about 130,000 clones, 65% to 85% being singletons. Source material: PBMCs. The receptors were sampled from a middle-aged man in good health and CMV-seronegative.

As DNA, the CDR3 is TGCAGCGTTGATCACTACAATGAGCAGTTCTTC. Translating it yields CSVDHYNEQFF. The J gene is TRBJ2-1, the V gene TRBV29-1, with D unresolved. Trimming removed 3 bases from V and 3 bases from J, with 3 bases in between. The CDR3 has 11 amino acids. Germline V gives CDR1 SQVTM, CDR2 ANQGSEA.

In nucleotides, the CDR3 is TGTGCCAGCAGGACCTCAGGGGTTCAAGAGACCCAGTACTTC. Its translation is CASRTSGVQETQYF. The gene calls are TRBV7-9 and TRBJ2-5, with TRBD1 as a possible D gene (6 bases). Germline lookup yields CDR1 SEHNR and CDR2 FQNEAQ (reference sequence). CDR3 length: 14 amino acids. The V end was cut by 6 bases, the J end by 2 bases, with 13 bases between.

The CDR3 here is CASREGARGNTIYF. The CDR3 region has the DNA TGTGCCAGCAGGGAGGGGGCGCGCGGAAACACCATATATTTT. This rearrangement joins TRBV6-1 to TRBJ1-3; TRBD1 aligns across 7 bases. Germline V gives CDR1 MNHNS, CDR2 SASEGT. V was clipped by 6 bases and J by 4 bases; unmatched bases: 6. This CDR3 is built from 14 residues.

The chain joins TRBV4-1 to TRBJ2-3, with 8 bases that match TRBD2. Germline lookup yields CDR1 MGHRA and CDR2 YSYEKL. The CDR3 has 17 residues. V lost 4 bases to trimming and J lost 5 bases; unmatched junction nucleotides: 14. CDR3 in amino acids: CASSLERFGLAGDTQYF. DNA of the CDR3: TGCGCCAGCAGCCTGGAAAGGTTCGGACTAGCAGGAGATACGCAGTATTTT.

J is TRBJ2-5 and V is TRBV5-4; D remains ambiguous. The V end was cut by 0 bases, the J end by 1 base, with 10 bases between. Germline values: CDR1 SGHNT, CDR2 YYREEE (reference sequence). The CDR3 covers 15 residues. DNA for the CDR3: TGTGCCAGCAGCTTGGCCGGAGTTACCCAAGAGACCCAGTACTTC. Encoded protein: CASSLAGVTQETQYF.

This clone was seen a handful of times. The chain recombines TRBV25-1 with TRBJ1-6; TRBD1 matches at 8 bases. V lost 6 bases, J lost 12 bases, and 10 bases stayed unmatched. This CDR3 is 14 amino acids long. Germline lookup yields CDR1 MGHDK and CDR2 SYGVNS. CDR3 protein: CASRGQGGLVPLHF. CDR3 nucleotide sequence: TGTGCCAGCAGAGGACAGGGTGGTTTGGTACCCCTCCACTTT.

The chain recombines TRBV5-1 with TRBJ1-1, with D possibly being TRBD1 (5 bases). Looked up from germline, CDR1 is SGHRS and CDR2 is YFSETQ. CDR3 length equals 15 residues. Trimming removed 1 base at V and 3 bases at J, with 13 bases between. The CDR3 loop reads CASSLSREGYTEAFF. The CDR3 bases are TGCGCCAGCAGCTTGTCCAGGGAGGGGTACACTGAAGCTTTCTTT.

The chain is built from TRBV28 and TRBJ1-4, with a possible D match to TRBD1 (5 bases). Trimming took off 2 bases at V and 8 bases at J, with 12 bases between the two ends. Germline values: CDR1 MDHEN, CDR2 SYDVKM. CDR3 length equals 14 residues. The CDR3 loop is CASSLGGSGEKLFF. The CDR3 coding sequence is TGTGCCAGCAGTTTAGGGGGGTCAGGCGAAAAACTGTTTTTT.

The rearrangement joins TRBV19 to TRBJ2-1; 10 nucleotides line up with TRBD2. Losses at the gene ends were 5 bases for V and 4 bases for J; bases not matched to a gene: 8. Germline loops: CDR1 LNHDA, CDR2 SQIVND (reference sequence). CDR3 size: 16 residues. The CDR3 is CASSHPSGRYYNEQFF. The CDR3 DNA is TGTGCCAGTAGTCATCCTAGCGGGAGATATTACAATGAGCAGTTCTTC.

This clone was seen a few times. The chain recombines TRBV7-3 with TRBJ2-1, with a tentative D call TRBD1 (5 bases). The CDR3 totals 16 residues. The V end lost 2 bases, the J end lost 6 bases, and 17 bases lay between the germline ends. Looked up from germline, CDR1 is SGHTA and CDR2 is FQGTGA. CDR3 protein: CASSLGAGSTINEQFF. The CDR3 region has the DNA TGTGCCAGCAGCTTAGGTGCAGGGTCCACCATCAATGAGCAGTTCTTC.

The rearrangement uses TRBV5-1 and TRBJ2-5; tentative D call: TRBD1 (6 bases). Germline V gene lookup returns CDR1 SGHRS and CDR2 YFSETQ. Deletions cut 2 bases from V and 5 bases from J, with 7 bases between. The CDR3 contains 12 residues. Written as DNA, the CDR3 is TGCGCCAGCAGCTTCCAGGGGGAGACCCAGTACTTC. This codes for CASSFQGETQYF.